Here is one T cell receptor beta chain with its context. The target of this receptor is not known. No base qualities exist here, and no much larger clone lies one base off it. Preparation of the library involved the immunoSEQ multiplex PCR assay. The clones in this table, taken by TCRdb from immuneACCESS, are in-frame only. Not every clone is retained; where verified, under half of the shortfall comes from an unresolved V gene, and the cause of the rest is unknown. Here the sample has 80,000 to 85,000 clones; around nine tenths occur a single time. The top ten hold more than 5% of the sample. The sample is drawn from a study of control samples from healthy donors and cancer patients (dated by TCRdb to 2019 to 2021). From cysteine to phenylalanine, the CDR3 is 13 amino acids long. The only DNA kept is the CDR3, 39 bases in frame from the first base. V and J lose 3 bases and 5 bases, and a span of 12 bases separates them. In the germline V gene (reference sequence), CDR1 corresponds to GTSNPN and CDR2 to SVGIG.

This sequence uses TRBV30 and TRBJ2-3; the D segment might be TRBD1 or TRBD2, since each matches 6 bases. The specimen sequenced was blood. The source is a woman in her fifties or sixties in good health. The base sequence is TGTGCCTGGAGCACCGGGGGCGGAGATACGCAGTATTTT. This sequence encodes CAWSTGGGDTQYF.